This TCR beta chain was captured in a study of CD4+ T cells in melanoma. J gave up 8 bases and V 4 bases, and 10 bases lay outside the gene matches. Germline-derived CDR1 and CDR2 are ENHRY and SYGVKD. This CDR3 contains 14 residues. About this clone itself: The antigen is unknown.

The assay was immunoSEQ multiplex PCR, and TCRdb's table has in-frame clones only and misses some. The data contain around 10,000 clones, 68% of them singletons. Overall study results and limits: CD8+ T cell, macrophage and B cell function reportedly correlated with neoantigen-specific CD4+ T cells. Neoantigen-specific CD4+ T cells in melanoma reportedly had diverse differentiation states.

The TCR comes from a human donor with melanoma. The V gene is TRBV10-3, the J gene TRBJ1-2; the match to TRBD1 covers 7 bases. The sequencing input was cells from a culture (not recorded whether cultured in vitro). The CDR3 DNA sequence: TGTGCCATCAGTGGACAGGGATCCCGGACGGGCTACACCTTC. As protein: CAISGQGSRTGYTF.